This T cell receptor beta chain emerged from a study of cytomegalovirus exposure and HLA in healthy donors. At the level of the study: For the approximately 420 genotyped donors, about 79% fell within the Caucasian-associated ancestry cluster.

Of note for this clone: Its antigen is currently unknown.

The PCR employed 60 Vbeta primers together with 13 Jbeta primers. In the original analysis: A later analysis counted 65 million to 95 million unique TCR beta chains, 9.5 million to 13 million shared. TCRdb's copy holds only in-frame clones and misses some; the assay was immunoSEQ multiplex PCR. V and J calls and clone size are given by that table; D and trimming were obtained from the DNA. The sample records about 120,000 clones, 80% being singletons. Germline CDR1 reads SGHDN; CDR2 reads FVKESK. The CDR3 sequence is 17 residues long. The V end lost 1 base, the J end lost 0 bases, and 12 bases lay between the germline ends. Study-wide findings and caveats: In an earlier analysis, in 540 or so donors, most V segments appeared productive either ~90% or ~30% of the time.

Sampled while nominally healthy, donors likely had unrecorded immune exposures. This clonotype was obtained from a man under 40 in good health and CMV-seronegative. The rearrangement links TRBV14 to TRBJ2-2; possible D gene TRBD2, 5 bases. Specimen: PBMCs. CDR3 nucleotide sequence: TGTGCCAGCAGCCAAGTTTTAAGCGGAGCGAACACCGGGGAGCTGTTTTTT. It specifies CASSQVLSGANTGELFF.